The entry below gives a single T cell receptor beta chain sequence along with its context. The sample comes from a study of blood T cell repertoires in COVID-19. Study background: Researchers got acute and convalescent COVID-19 samples from the United States, Italy and Spain. The analysed material was cDNA or gDNA that came from T cells, B-cell-depleted T cells, or PBMCs.

Germline V gives CDR1 MNHEY, CDR2 SVGAGI. The CDR3 loop spans 13 amino acids. Trimming stripped 5 bases from V and 2 bases from J, with 8 bases between. Authors' analysis steps: From reference gene primer amplification, estimates of nucleated cell counts were derived. Repertoires were generated with immunoSEQ multiplex PCR, while TCRdb's copy carries only in-frame clones and drops some. The DNA gave D and trimming, while V, J and clone size come from that table. This table holds approximately 170,000 clones, about 80% found once. This clonotype was obtained from a man aged 65-85 years with active or convalescent COVID-19. This chain joins TRBV6-5 and TRBJ2-3; D unresolved. The sample was peripheral blood. The CDR3 DNA sequence: TGTGCCAGCAGTAGAGTACCCACAGATACGCAGTATTTT. Encoded protein: CASSRVPTDTQYF.